Below are 18 T cell receptor beta chains sequenced from a single sample in a study of siplizumab effects on memory and regulatory T cells. Assay used: immunoSEQ multiplex PCR; TCRdb lists only in-frame clones, some missing. The sample contains roughly 120,000 clones, around 90% of which appear only once. The sequenced sample was Tregs sorted from blood. The receptors stem from a human donor in good health.

The V gene is TRBV18, the J gene TRBJ1-2, with 7 bases that match TRBD1. This CDR3 has 14 amino acids. V lost 3 bases and J lost 0; bases outside the gene matches: 1. Per the germline V gene, CDR1 is KGHSH and CDR2 is LQKENI. The CDR3 DNA is TGTGCCAGCTCACCGGACAGGTCTAACTATGGCTACACCTTC. It translates to CASSPDRSNYGYTF.

A word on this clone: Other DNA sequences in the sample encode the same CDR3. V usage is TRBV10-3 and J usage is TRBJ2-2; D not resolved. Trimming cost V 0 bases and J 2 bases, with 7 bases left between them. Germline V CDR1 and CDR2: ENHRY, SYGVKD. The CDR3 has 15 residues. CDR3 region: CAISESRANTGELFF. For the CDR3, the DNA is TGTGCCATCAGTGAGTCCAGAGCAAACACCGGGGAGCTGTTTTTT.

The CDR3 sequence is CARPTMGGRNTGELFF. The CDR3 nucleotides are TGTGCCAGACCCACTATGGGGGGGCGGAACACCGGGGAGCTGTTTTTT. The chain recombines TRBV7-8 with TRBJ2-2; D might be TRBD2 (7 bases). Looked up from germline, CDR1 is SGHVS and CDR2 is FQNEAQ. The CDR3 is 16 amino acids. V shed 9 bases and J shed 1 base, with 18 bases lying between them.

V usage is TRBV6-1 and J usage is TRBJ1-1; possible D gene TRBD1, 5 bases. V gave up 7 bases and J gave up 3 bases, with 15 bases separating them. There are 14 residues in the CDR3. The germline V gene has CDR1 MNHNS and CDR2 SASEGT. The CDR3 loop is CASTTTRGDTEAFF. For the CDR3, the DNA is TGTGCCAGCACCACAACCCGGGGGGACACTGAAGCTTTCTTT.

The chain joins TRBV11-3 to TRBJ2-5; D may be TRBD2 (6 bases). V gave up 5 bases and J gave up 3 bases, with 16 bases separating them. The germline CDR1 and CDR2 sequences are SGHNT and YENEEA. This CDR3 comprises 15 residues. In DNA, the CDR3 is TGTGCCAGCAGCCGGGGGTCCCGCGAGGAAGAGACCCAGTACTTC. Its protein product is CASSRGSREEETQYF.

V and J are TRBV10-3 and TRBJ2-5, with D hard to call. The V end lost 5 bases, the J end lost 5 bases, and 12 bases lay between the germline ends. The germline V gene encodes CDR1 ENHRY and CDR2 SYGVKD. This CDR3 has 13 amino acids. CDR3 loop: CAISSVSLETQYF. CDR3 coding DNA: TGTGCCATCAGTTCGGTTAGCTTGGAGACCCAGTACTTC.

This clone was detected once. This chain joins TRBV28 and TRBJ2-3; the D gene is possibly TRBD2 (5 bases). Trimming left V 3 bases short and J 2 bases short, with 9 bases between. Germline CDR1 is MDHEN and CDR2 is SYDVKM. This CDR3 is built from 14 residues. The CDR3 bases are TGTGCCAGCAGTTTCTTGGACTTCACAGATACGCAGTATTTT. As protein: CASSFLDFTDTQYF.

The chain combines TRBV7-9 with TRBJ2-2, with TRBD2 as a possible D gene (5 bases). The ends were cut back, 5 bases at V and 5 bases at J, with 12 bases in the middle. Germline V gene data show CDR1 as SEHNR and CDR2 as FQNEAQ (reference sequence). This CDR3 has 14 residues. The CDR3, as DNA: TGTGCCAGCAGCGCAAACGGGGAGACCGGGGAGCTGTTTTTT. Translated: CASSANGETGELFF. Looking up the rest from reference TRBV7-9 and TRBJ2-2 gives the full variable domain: DTGVSQNPRHKITKRGQNVTFRCDPISEHNRLYWYRQTLGQGPEFLTYFQNEAQLEKSRLLSDRFSAERPKGSFSTLEIQRTEQGDSAMYLCASSANGETGELFFGEGSRLTVL.

CDR3 amino acids: CASSLSGRGTEAFF. CDR3 nucleotides: TGCGCCAGCAGCCTTTCAGGGCGAGGCACTGAAGCTTTCTTT. The chain is built from TRBV5-1 and TRBJ1-1; TRBD1 might be the D (5 bases). The CDR3 is 14 residues long. Germline values: CDR1 SGHRS, CDR2 YFSETQ. The V and J ends lost 4 bases and 4 bases respectively, with 14 bases between them. Complete variable domain (other parts from reference TRBV5-1 and TRBJ1-1): KAGVTQTPRYLIKTRGQQVTLSCSPISGHRSVSWYQQTPGQGLQFLFEYFSETQRNKGNFPGRFSGRQFSNSRSEMNVSTLELGDSALYLCASSLSGRGTEAFFGQGTRLTVV.

The chain has TRBV11-2 and TRBJ2-1; 14 nucleotides agree with TRBD2. CDR3 size: 18 residues. Trimming removed 0 bases from V and 9 bases from J; junction bases left unmatched: 10. Germline assignment: CDR1 SGHAT and CDR2 FQNNGV. The CDR3 spells CASSLDTGTSGRRSEQFF. DNA for the CDR3: TGTGCCAGCAGCTTAGATACCGGGACTAGCGGGAGACGGAGTGAGCAGTTCTTC. The whole variable domain, remainder taken from reference TRBV11-2 and TRBJ2-1, is EAGVAQSPRYKIIEKRQSVAFWCNPISGHATLYWYQQILGQGPKLLIQFQNNGVVDDSQLPKDRFSAERLKGVDSTLKIQPAKLEDSAVYLCASSLDTGTSGRRSEQFFGPGTRLTVL.

CDR3 loop: CASSVQGGTNEKLFF. CDR3 nucleotide sequence: TGCGCCAGCAGCGTCCAAGGGGGGACTAATGAAAAACTGTTTTTT. This rearrangement joins TRBV5-1 to TRBJ1-4, with D perhaps matching TRBD1 (6 bases). CDR1 and CDR2 (germline): SGHRS, YFSETQ. V gave up 4 bases and J gave up 2 bases, with 12 bases separating them. The CDR3 is 15 amino acids.

The V and J genes are TRBV5-1 and TRBJ2-7, with 10 nucleotides matching TRBD1. V shed 4 bases, J shed 1 base, and the junction held 2 bases outside the gene matches. CDR1 SGHRS and CDR2 YFSETQ come from the germline V gene. The CDR3 contains 14 residues. The CDR3 here is CASSRTGGSYEQYF. For the CDR3, the DNA is TGCGCCAGCAGCAGGACAGGGGGTTCCTACGAGCAGTACTTC.

This clone was seen only once. The chain has TRBV5-1 and TRBJ1-4, with D possibly matching TRBD1 (5 bases). The germline V gene encodes CDR1 SGHRS and CDR2 YFSETQ. V lost 0 bases and J lost 5, with 8 bases in between. The CDR3 runs to 14 residues. CDR3 sequence reads: CASSLGGSNEKLFF. CDR3 DNA: TGCGCCAGCAGCTTGGGGGGGTCCAATGAAAAACTGTTTTTT.

CDR3 in DNA: TGTGCCAGCAGTTCCGGGGGGTCGAACACTGAAGCTTTCTTT. Its translation is CASSSGGSNTEAFF. This chain links TRBV6-5 with TRBJ1-1; perhaps TRBD1 as D (5 bases). Per germline, CDR1 MNHEY and CDR2 SVGAGI. Deletions cut 4 bases from V and 1 base from J, with 10 bases between. The length of the CDR3 is 14 residues.

This rearrangement joins TRBV5-1 to TRBJ2-2, with a tentative D call TRBD2 (7 bases). The CDR3 has 16 amino acids. The germline gives CDR1 SGHRS, CDR2 YFSETQ. Trimming took 2 bases from V and 6 from J, leaving 17 bases between them. Written as DNA, the CDR3 is TGCGCCAGCAGCTTTTGGGGGGGCGGCGAGGCCGGGGAGCTGTTTTTT. Protein product: CASSFWGGGEAGELFF.

The chain carries TRBV23-1 and TRBJ1-3, with TRBD1 as a possible D gene (5 bases). TRBV23-1 is labeled an ORF, and its function is uncertain. The CDR3 is made up of 15 amino acids. V lost 3 bases, J lost 4 bases, and 13 bases lay in between. The CDR3 DNA reads as TGCGCCAGCAGTCACCCCAGGGCAGGGGGAAACACCATATATTTT. Its protein product is CASSHPRAGGNTIYF.

This chain joins TRBV19 and TRBJ2-7; 9 nucleotides agree with TRBD1. The CDR3 is 15 residues long. Per germline, CDR1 LNHDA and CDR2 SQIVND (reference sequence). V dropped 3 bases and J dropped 7; count of bases not matched to a gene: 10. CDR3 region: CASSIAGTGSKEQYF. The CDR3 DNA reads as TGTGCCAGTAGTATCGCCGGGACAGGGAGTAAGGAGCAGTACTTC.

This rearrangement joins TRBV5-1 to TRBJ2-5; the D is unclear. Per germline, CDR1 SGHRS and CDR2 YFSETQ. Trimming shortened V by 0 bases and J by 1 base, and 4 bases separated the two germline ends. The length of the CDR3 is 13 residues. CDR3 nucleotides: TGCGCCAGCAGCTTGGGGAGCCAAGAGACCCAGTACTTC. Translation: CASSLGSQETQYF.